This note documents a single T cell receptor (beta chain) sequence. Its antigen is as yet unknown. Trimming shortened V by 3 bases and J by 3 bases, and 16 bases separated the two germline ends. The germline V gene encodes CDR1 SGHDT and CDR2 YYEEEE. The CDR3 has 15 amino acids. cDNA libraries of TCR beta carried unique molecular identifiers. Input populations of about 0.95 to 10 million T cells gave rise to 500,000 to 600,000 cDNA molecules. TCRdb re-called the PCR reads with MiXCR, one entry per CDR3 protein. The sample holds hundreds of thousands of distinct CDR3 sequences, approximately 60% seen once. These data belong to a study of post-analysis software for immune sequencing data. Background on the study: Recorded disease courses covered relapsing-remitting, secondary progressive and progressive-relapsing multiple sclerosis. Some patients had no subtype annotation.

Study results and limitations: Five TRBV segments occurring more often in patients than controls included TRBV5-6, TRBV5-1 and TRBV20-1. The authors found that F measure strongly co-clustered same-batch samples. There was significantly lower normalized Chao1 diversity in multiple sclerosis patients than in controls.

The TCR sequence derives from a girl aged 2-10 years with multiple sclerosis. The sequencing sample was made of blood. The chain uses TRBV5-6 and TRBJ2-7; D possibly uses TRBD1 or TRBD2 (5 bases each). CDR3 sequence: CASSSPGQMRYEQYF. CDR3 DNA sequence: TGTGCCAGCAGCTCCCCGGGGCAGATGCGCTACGAGCAGTACTTC.